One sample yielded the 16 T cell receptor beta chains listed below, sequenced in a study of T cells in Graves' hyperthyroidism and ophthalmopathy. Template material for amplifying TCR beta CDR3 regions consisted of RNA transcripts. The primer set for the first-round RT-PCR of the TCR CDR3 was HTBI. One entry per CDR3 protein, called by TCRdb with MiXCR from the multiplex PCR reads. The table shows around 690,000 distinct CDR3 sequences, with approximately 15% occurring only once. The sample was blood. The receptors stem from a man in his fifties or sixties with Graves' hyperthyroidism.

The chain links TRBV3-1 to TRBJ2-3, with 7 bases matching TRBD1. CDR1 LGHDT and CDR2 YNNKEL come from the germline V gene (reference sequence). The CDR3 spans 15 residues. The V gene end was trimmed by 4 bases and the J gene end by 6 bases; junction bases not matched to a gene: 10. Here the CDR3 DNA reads TGTGCCAGCAGCCGCCGGAGACAGGGTTTTGATACGCAGTATTTT. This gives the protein CASSRRRQGFDTQYF.

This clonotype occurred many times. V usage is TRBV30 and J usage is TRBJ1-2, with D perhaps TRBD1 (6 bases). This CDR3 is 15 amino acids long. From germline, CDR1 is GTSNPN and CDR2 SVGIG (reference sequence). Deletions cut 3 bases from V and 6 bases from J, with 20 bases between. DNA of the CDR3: TGTGCCTGGAGCCTGGGGACACCGAGGGGACATGGCTACACCTTC. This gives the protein CAWSLGTPRGHGYTF.

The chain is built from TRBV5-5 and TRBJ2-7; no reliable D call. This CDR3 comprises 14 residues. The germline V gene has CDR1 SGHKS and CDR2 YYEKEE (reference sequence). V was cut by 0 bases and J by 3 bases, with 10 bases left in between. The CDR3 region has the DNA TGTGCCAGCAGCTTGGTCCAGGCGAGCTACGAGCAGTACTTC. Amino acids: CASSLVQASYEQYF.

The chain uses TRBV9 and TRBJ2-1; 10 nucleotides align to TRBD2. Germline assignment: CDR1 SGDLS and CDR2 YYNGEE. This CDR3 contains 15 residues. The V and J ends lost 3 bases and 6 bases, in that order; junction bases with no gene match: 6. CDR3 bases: TGTGCCAGCAGCGATAGCGGGAGGTTTCTCAATGAGCAGTTCTTC. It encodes CASSDSGRFLNEQFF.

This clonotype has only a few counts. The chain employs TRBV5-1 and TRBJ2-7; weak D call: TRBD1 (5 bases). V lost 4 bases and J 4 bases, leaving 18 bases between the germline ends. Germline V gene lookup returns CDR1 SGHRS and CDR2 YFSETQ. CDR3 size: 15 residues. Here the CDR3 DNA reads TGCGCCAGCAGCGGCCCGGGCCTCAAGGGGTACGAGCAGTACTTC. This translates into CASSGPGLKGYEQYF.

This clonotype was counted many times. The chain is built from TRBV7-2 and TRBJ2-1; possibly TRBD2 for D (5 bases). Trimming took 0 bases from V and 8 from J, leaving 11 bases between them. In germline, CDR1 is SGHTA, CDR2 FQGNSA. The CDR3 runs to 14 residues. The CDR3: CASSLARVTHEQFF. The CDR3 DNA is TGTGCCAGCAGCTTAGCGAGGGTAACCCATGAGCAGTTCTTC.

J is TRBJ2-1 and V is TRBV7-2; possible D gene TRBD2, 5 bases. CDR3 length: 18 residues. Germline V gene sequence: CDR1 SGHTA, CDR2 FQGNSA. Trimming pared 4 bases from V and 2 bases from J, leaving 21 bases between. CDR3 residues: CASSYTRNKYNAYNEQFF. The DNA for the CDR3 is TGTGCCAGCAGCTACACTAGAAATAAATACAACGCCTACAATGAGCAGTTCTTC.

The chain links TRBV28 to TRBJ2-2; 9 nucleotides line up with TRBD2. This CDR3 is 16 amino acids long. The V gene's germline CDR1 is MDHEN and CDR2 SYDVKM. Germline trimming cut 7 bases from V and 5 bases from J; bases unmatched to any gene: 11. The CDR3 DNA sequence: TGTGCCAGCATGCCTAGCGGGGCCCCCCTGACCGGGGAGCTGTTTTTT. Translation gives CASMPSGAPLTGELFF.

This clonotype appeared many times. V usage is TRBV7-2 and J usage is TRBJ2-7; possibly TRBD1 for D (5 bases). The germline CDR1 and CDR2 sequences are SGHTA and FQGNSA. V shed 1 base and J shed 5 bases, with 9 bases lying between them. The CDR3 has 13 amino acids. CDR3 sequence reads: CASSLEQAHEQYF. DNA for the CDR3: TGTGCCAGCAGCTTAGAACAGGCCCACGAGCAGTACTTC.

In DNA, the CDR3 is TGTGCCAGCAGCTCGCTTCCTAGCGGCCAAGAGACCCAGTACTTC. Translation: CASSSLPSGQETQYF. J is TRBJ2-5 and V is TRBV7-6; 7 bases map to TRBD2. The V segment lost 4 bases and the J segment 1 base; nucleotides outside the gene matches: 6. The CDR3 loop spans 15 amino acids. CDR1 SGHVS and CDR2 FNYEAQ come from the germline V gene.

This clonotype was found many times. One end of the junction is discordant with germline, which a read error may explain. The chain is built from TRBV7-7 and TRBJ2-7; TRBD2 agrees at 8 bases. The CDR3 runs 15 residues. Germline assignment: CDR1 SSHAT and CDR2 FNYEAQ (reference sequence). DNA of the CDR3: TGTGCTAGCAGCCCCACAGGACTGCCGGGAGGGGAGCAGTACTTC. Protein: CASSPTGLPGGEQYF.

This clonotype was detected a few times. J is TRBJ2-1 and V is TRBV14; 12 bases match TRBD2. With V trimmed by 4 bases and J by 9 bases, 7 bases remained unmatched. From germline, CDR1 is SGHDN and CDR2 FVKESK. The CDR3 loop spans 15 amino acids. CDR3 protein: CASSPGTSGFTEQFF. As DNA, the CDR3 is TGTGCCAGCAGCCCCGGGACTAGCGGGTTCACTGAGCAGTTCTTC.

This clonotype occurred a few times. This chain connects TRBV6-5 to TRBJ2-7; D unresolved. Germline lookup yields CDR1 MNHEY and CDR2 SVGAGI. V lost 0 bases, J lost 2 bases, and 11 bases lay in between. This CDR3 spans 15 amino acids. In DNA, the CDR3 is TGTGCCAGCAGTTACTCGGCAAAGGGCACCTACGAGCAGTACTTC. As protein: CASSYSAKGTYEQYF.

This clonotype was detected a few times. In DNA, the CDR3 is TGCGCCAGCAGCCCTGGGACTAGCGGGAGTCTGGAGACCCAGTACTTC. This sequence encodes CASSPGTSGSLETQYF. The chain links TRBV4-1 to TRBJ2-5, with 14 nucleotides matching TRBD2. The V gene end was trimmed by 4 bases and the J gene end by 5 bases; junction bases not matched to a gene: 6. This CDR3 region has 16 residues. The germline V gene encodes CDR1 MGHRA and CDR2 YSYEKL.

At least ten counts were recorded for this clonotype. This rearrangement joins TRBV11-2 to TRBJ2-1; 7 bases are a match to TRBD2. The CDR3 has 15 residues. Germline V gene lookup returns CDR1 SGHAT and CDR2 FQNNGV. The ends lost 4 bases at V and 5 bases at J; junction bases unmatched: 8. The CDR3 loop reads CASSSLAEFNNEQFF. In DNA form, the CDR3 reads TGTGCCAGCAGCTCCCTAGCGGAGTTTAACAATGAGCAGTTCTTC.

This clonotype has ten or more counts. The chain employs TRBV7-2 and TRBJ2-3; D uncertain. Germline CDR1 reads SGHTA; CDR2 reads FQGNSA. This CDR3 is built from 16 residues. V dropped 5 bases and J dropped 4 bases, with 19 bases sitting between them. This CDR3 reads CASSPNHPGQADTQYF. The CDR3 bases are TGTGCCAGCAGCCCAAACCACCCCGGGCAGGCAGATACGCAGTATTTT.